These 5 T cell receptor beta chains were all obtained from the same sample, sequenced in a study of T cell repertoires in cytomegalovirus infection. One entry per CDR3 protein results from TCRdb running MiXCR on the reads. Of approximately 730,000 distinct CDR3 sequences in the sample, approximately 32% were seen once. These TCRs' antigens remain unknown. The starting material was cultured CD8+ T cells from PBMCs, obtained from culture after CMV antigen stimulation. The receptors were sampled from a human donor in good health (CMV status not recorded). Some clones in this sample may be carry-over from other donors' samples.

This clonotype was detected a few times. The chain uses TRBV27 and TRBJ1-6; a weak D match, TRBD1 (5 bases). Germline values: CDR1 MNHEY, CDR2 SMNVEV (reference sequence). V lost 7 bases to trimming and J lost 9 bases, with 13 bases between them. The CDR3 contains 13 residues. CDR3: CASTLGTGSPLHF. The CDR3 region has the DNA TGTGCCAGCACCTTGGGGACGGGTTCACCCCTCCACTTT.

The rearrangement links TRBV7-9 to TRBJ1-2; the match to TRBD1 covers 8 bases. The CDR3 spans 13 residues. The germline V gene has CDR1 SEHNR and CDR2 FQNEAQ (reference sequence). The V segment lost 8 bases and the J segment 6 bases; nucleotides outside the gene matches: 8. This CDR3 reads CASSADRGHGYTF. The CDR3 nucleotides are TGTGCCAGCTCTGCCGACAGGGGCCATGGCTACACCTTC. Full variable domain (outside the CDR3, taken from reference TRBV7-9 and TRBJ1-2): DTGVSQNPRHKITKRGQNVTFRCDPISEHNRLYWYRQTLGQGPEFLTYFQNEAQLEKSRLLSDRFSAERPKGSFSTLEIQRTEQGDSAMYLCASSADRGHGYTFGSGTRLTVV.

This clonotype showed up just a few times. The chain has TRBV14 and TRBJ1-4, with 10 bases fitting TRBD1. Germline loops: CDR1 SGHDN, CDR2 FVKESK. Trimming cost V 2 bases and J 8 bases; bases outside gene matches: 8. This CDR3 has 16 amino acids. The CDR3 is CASSQRIGQGEEKLFF. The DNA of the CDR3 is TGTGCCAGCAGCCAAAGGATTGGACAGGGGGAGGAAAAACTGTTTTTT.

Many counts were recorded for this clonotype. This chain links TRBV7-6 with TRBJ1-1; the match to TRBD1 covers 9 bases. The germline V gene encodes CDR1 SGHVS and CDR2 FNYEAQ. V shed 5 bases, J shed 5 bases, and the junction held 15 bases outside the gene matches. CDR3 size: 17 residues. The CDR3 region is CASSPILGTGWDTEAFF. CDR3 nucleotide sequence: TGTGCCAGCAGCCCAATCCTAGGGACAGGGTGGGATACTGAAGCTTTCTTT.

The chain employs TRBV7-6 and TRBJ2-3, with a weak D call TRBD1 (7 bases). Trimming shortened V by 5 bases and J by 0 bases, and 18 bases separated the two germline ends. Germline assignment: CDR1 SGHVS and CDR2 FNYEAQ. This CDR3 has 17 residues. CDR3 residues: CASSGRGTASSTDTQYF. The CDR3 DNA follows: TGTGCCAGCAGCGGACGGGGGACAGCCTCTAGCACAGATACGCAGTATTTT.